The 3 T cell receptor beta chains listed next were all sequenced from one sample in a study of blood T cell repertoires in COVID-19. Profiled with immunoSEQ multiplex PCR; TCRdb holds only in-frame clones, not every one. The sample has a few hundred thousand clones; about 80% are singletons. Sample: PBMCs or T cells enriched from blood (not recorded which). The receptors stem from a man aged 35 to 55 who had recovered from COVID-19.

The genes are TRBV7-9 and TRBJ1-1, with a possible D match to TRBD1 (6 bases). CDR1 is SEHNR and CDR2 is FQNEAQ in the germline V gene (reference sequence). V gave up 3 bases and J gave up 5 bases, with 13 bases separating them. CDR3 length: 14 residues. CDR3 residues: CASSFTGTSTEAFF. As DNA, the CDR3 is TGTGCCAGCAGCTTTACCGGGACAAGTACTGAAGCTTTCTTT. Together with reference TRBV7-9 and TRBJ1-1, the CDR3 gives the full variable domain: DTGVSQNPRHKITKRGQNVTFRCDPISEHNRLYWYRQTLGQGPEFLTYFQNEAQLEKSRLLSDRFSAERPKGSFSTLEIQRTEQGDSAMYLCASSFTGTSTEAFFGQGTRLTVV.

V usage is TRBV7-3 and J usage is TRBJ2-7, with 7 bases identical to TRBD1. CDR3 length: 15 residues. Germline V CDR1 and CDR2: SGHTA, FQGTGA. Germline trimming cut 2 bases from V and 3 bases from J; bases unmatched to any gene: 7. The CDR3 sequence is CASSLSGTADYEQYF. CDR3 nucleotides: TGTGCCAGCAGCTTATCTGGGACAGCTGACTACGAGCAGTACTTC. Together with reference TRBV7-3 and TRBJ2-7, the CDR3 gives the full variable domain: GAGVSQTPSNKVTEKGKYVELRCDPISGHTALYWYRQSLGQGPEFLIYFQGTGAADDSGLPNDRFFAVRPEGSVSTLKIQRTERGDSAVYLCASSLSGTADYEQYFGPGTRLTVT.

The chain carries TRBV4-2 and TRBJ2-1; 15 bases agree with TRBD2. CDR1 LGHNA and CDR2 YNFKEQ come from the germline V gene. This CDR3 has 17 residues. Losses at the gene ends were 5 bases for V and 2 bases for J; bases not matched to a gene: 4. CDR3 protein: CASSVRTSGGAYNEQFF. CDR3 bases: TGTGCCAGCAGCGTCCGGACTAGCGGGGGGGCCTACAATGAGCAGTTCTTC.